Listed here are 17 T cell receptor beta chains from one sample, sequenced in a study of yellow fever vaccine responses in identical twins. TCRdb analysed the RT-PCR reads with MiXCR anew, one entry per CDR3 protein. This table holds 860 or so distinct CDR3 sequences, 90% found once. The specimen was T cells from blood (PBMCs), unsorted or a sorted subset (not recorded which), collected before or after yellow fever vaccination (not recorded which). These TCRs come from a woman aged 18-35 years who received the yellow fever vaccine.

CDR3 coding DNA: TGCGCCAGCAGTGAGGGGATACGAGGGGAGCAGTACTTC. Translation gives CASSEGIRGEQYF. The chain combines TRBV10-1 with TRBJ2-7; tentative D call: TRBD2 (5 bases). CDR3 length: 13 amino acids. Trimming removed 2 bases from V and 7 bases from J, with 12 bases in between. Per the germline V gene, CDR1 is WNHNN and CDR2 is SYGVQD (reference sequence).

This chain links TRBV7-9 with TRBJ1-1; D may be TRBD1 (6 bases). Trimming took off 6 bases at V and 0 bases at J, with 14 bases between the two ends. In germline, CDR1 is SEHNR, CDR2 FQNEAQ (reference sequence). This CDR3 has 15 amino acids. The CDR3 sequence: CASRGPDRVNTEAFF. CDR3 sequence (DNA): TGTGCCAGCAGAGGACCGGACAGAGTGAACACTGAAGCTTTCTTT.

The chain combines TRBV6-1 with TRBJ2-1, with 11 nucleotides matching TRBD1. J lost 6 bases, V lost 6 bases, and 13 bases had no gene match. Germline lookup yields CDR1 MNHNS and CDR2 SASEGT. The CDR3 covers 17 residues. Here the CDR3 DNA reads TGTGCCAGCAGGAGGGAGGGGGGGACAGGGGGGGGCAATGAGCAGTTCTTC. It specifies CASRREGGTGGGNEQFF.

This chain connects TRBV4-2 to TRBJ2-1, with D hard to call. The V end was cut by 4 bases, the J end by 2 bases, with 15 bases between. This CDR3 comprises 16 residues. Germline CDR1 reads LGHNA; CDR2 reads YNFKEQ. The CDR3 nucleotides are TGTGCCAGCAGCCCTGAAGGAAAAGTCCCCTACAATGAGCAGTTCTTC. It specifies CASSPEGKVPYNEQFF.

This clonotype was found a few times. The rearrangement uses TRBV6-2 or TRBV6-3 and TRBJ2-1, with 7 positions matching TRBD2. The CDR3 runs to 15 residues. Germline V lookup: CDR1 MNHEY, CDR2 SVGEGT. Germline trimming cut 3 bases from V and 5 bases from J; bases unmatched to any gene: 7. The CDR3 protein is CASSYLAEQNNEQFF. The CDR3 nucleotides read TGTGCCAGCAGTTATCTAGCGGAACAGAACAATGAGCAGTTCTTC.

This chain uses TRBV10-3 with TRBJ2-1, with 12 nucleotides matching TRBD2. The junction had 11 bases not matched to a gene; V was cut back by 4 bases and J by 7 bases. The CDR3 runs to 17 residues. Germline V gives CDR1 ENHRY, CDR2 SYGVKD. The CDR3 bases are TGTGCCATCAGTGTGAGGCCGACTAGCGGGGGCTCTAATGAGCAGTTCTTC. Its protein product is CAISVRPTSGGSNEQFF.

The rearrangement uses TRBV5-1 and TRBJ1-3; 8 bases are a match to TRBD1. The CDR3 is 15 residues long. J was trimmed by 4 bases and V by 2 bases; bases with no gene match: 5. Per the germline V gene, CDR1 is SGHRS and CDR2 is YFSETQ. The CDR3, as DNA: TGCGCCAGCAGCTTCCAGGGGGCCGCGGGAAACACCATATATTTT. Translation gives CASSFQGAAGNTIYF.

The DNA of the CDR3 is TGTGCCAGCGTCCGGGACAGGGTCCAGTACTTC. The encoded protein is CASVRDRVQYF. The chain has TRBV2 and TRBJ2-7, with TRBD1 identical over 9 bases. J was trimmed by 10 bases and V by 8 bases; bases with no gene match: 6. Per germline, CDR1 SNHLY and CDR2 FYNNEI. The CDR3 consists of 11 residues. Complete variable domain (other parts from reference TRBV2 and TRBJ2-7): EPEVTQTPSHQVTQMGQEVILRCVPISNHLYFYWYRQILGQKVEFLVSFYNNEISEKSEIFDDQFSVERPDGSNFTLKIRSTKLEDSAMYFCASVRDRVQYFGPGTRLTVT.

The CDR3 DNA is TGTGCCAGCAGGGGGACTAGCGGCTACGAGCAGTACTTC. The encoded protein is CASRGTSGYEQYF. J is TRBJ2-7 and V is TRBV4-2, with TRBD2 identical over 11 bases. Germline V gene data show CDR1 as LGHNA and CDR2 as YNFKEQ. The CDR3 totals 13 residues. V shed 6 bases, J shed 3 bases, and the junction held 1 base outside the gene matches.

The genes are TRBV5-1 and TRBJ2-3; 7 bases match TRBD2. Trimming removed 4 bases from V and 2 bases from J; junction bases left unmatched: 13. The CDR3 has 17 residues. Germline CDR1 SGHRS, CDR2 YFSETQ. For the CDR3, the DNA is TGCGCCAGCAGCAGAGGGGCAAGCGGGGAATACACAGATACGCAGTATTTT. The encoded protein is CASSRGASGEYTDTQYF.

This rearrangement joins TRBV4-1 to TRBJ2-7; no clear D. V shed 3 bases and J shed 2 bases, with 11 bases lying between them. Germline V gene data show CDR1 as MGHRA and CDR2 as YSYEKL. The CDR3 sequence is 14 residues long. The CDR3 region has the DNA TGCGCCAGCAGCCAGACGACTGCTGCCTACGAGCAGTACTTC. Its protein product is CASSQTTAAYEQYF.

This clonotype came up once. CDR3 nucleotides: TGTGCCAGCAGTCAGGGGGCCTACAATGAGCAGTTCTTC. As protein: CASSQGAYNEQFF. The rearrangement uses TRBV6-2 or TRBV6-3 and TRBJ2-1; TRBD1 aligns across 7 bases. This CDR3 is built from 13 residues. With 5 bases clipped from V and 2 bases from J, the junction kept 0 bases outside the gene matches. The germline V gene has CDR1 MNHEY and CDR2 SVGEGT.

The chain joins TRBV4-2 to TRBJ2-7; 8 nucleotides match TRBD1. Trimming removed 4 bases from V and 1 base from J; junction bases left unmatched: 6. Germline V gene data show CDR1 as LGHNA and CDR2 as YNFKEQ. There are 15 residues in the CDR3. CDR3 bases: TGTGCCAGCAGCCCCCAGAGGACAGGGTCCTACGAGCAGTACTTC. This encodes CASSPQRTGSYEQYF.

The gene calls are TRBV20-1 and TRBJ1-1; no clear D. The CDR3 has 14 amino acids. The V end lost 4 bases, the J end lost 1 base, and 13 bases lay between the germline ends. Germline V lookup: CDR1 DFQATT, CDR2 SNEGSKA (reference sequence). The CDR3 DNA reads TGCAGTGCTATTAGGGAAGCTCGGAACACTGAAGCTTTCTTT. Translation gives CSAIREARNTEAFF.

The chain links TRBV11-1 to TRBJ2-2, with D maybe TRBD2 (5 bases). Germline lookup yields CDR1 SGHAT and CDR2 FQDESV (reference sequence). The CDR3 spans 17 residues. V was trimmed by 1 base and J by 0 bases, leaving 12 bases between them. This CDR3 is CASSLEVASPNTGELFF. The CDR3, as DNA: TGTGCCAGCAGCTTAGAGGTCGCTAGCCCGAACACCGGGGAGCTGTTTTTT.

This clonotype was detected once. This CDR3 reads CASSGLAGLETQYF. The CDR3 coding sequence is TGTGCCAGCAGTGGATTAGCGGGATTGGAGACCCAGTACTTC. The chain carries TRBV27 and TRBJ2-5, with TRBD2 identical over 8 bases. CDR1 is MNHEY, CDR2 SMNVEV, per germline (reference sequence). The CDR3 spans 14 residues. V lost 5 bases and J lost 5; bases outside the gene matches: 7.

The rearrangement uses TRBV10-3 and TRBJ1-5; 8 nucleotides line up with TRBD1. V dropped 6 bases and J dropped 6; count of bases not matched to a gene: 10. The CDR3 totals 15 residues. Germline CDR1 ENHRY, CDR2 SYGVKD. CDR3 DNA sequence: TGTGCCATCAGGGACGATGGACAGGGAGCTCAGCCCCAGCATTTT. It encodes CAIRDDGQGAQPQHF.